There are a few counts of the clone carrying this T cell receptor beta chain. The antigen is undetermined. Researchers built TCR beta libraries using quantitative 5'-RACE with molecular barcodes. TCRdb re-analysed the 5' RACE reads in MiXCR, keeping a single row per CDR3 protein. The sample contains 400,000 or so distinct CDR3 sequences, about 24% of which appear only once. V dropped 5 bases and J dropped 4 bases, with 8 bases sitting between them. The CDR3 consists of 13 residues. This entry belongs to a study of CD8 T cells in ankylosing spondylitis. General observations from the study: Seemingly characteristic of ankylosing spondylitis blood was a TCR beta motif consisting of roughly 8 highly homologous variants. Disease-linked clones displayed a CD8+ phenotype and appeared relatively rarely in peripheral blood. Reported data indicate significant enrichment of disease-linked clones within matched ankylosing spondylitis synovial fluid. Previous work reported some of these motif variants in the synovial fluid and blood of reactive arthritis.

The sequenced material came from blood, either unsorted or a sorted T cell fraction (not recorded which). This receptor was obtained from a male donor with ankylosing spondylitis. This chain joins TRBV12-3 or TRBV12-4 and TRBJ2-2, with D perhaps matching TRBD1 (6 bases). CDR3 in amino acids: CASSTTGTGELFF. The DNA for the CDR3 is TGTGCCAGCAGTACGACAGGCACCGGGGAGCTGTTTTTT.